The 14 T cell receptor beta chains listed next were all sequenced from one sample in a study of identical twins. Each CDR3 protein is one row after TCRdb ran MiXCR on the 5' RACE reads. Of about 530,000 distinct CDR3 sequences in the sample, approximately 20% are singletons; the top ten hold 0.4% to 0.6%. The same sample was also studied in work on yellow fever vaccine responses in identical twins.

Sample: CD4+ T cells sorted from blood. Receptors were obtained from a young woman in good health.

The chain carries TRBV20-1 and TRBJ2-7; D is possibly TRBD1 (8 bases). The CDR3 runs 14 residues. Germline CDR1 reads DFQATT; CDR2 reads SNEGSKA (reference sequence). V was clipped by 6 bases and J by 4 bases, with 19 bases between them. In DNA, the CDR3 is TGCAGTGCAACTGACAGGGGCGGGAGATACGAGCAGTACTTC. Encoded protein: CSATDRGGRYEQYF.

The rearrangement links TRBV3-1 to TRBJ1-1; unclear D gene. Germline V gives CDR1 LGHDT, CDR2 YNNKEL (reference sequence). Deletions cut 11 bases from V and 6 bases from J, with 19 bases between. The CDR3 contains 13 residues. This CDR3 reads CASGRPTRAEAFF. The CDR3 region has the DNA TGTGCCTCCGGTAGACCGACGAGGGCTGAAGCTTTCTTT.

This clonotype was seen more than once but under ten times. V gene TRBV12-3 or TRBV12-4 combines with J gene TRBJ2-1; possibly TRBD1 for D (5 bases). V lost 3 bases, J lost 8 bases, and 14 bases lay in between. The CDR3 contains 14 residues. CDR3 residues: CASSFPYLQDEQFF. The DNA for the CDR3 is TGTGCCAGCAGTTTTCCCTACCTACAGGATGAGCAGTTCTTC.

The rearrangement uses TRBV7-3 and TRBJ2-1; 9 nucleotides line up with TRBD2. From germline, CDR1 is SGHTA and CDR2 FQGTGA. With V trimmed by 2 bases and J by 10 bases, 9 bases remained unmatched. The CDR3 spans 15 residues. In DNA form, the CDR3 reads TGTGCCAGCAGCTTAGGGACTAGCTCTGTAACGGAGCAGTTCTTC. As protein: CASSLGTSSVTEQFF.

This clonotype was observed a few times. The J gene is TRBJ2-7, the V gene TRBV28; TRBD1 aligns across 7 bases. V shed 5 bases, J shed 0 bases, and the junction held 4 bases outside the gene matches. The germline V gene encodes CDR1 MDHEN and CDR2 SYDVKM. The CDR3 runs 14 residues. The CDR3 spells CASSHGTASYEQYV. In nucleotides, the CDR3 is TGTGCCAGCAGTCACGGGACAGCCTCCTACGAGCAGTACGTC.

V gene TRBV7-9 combines with J gene TRBJ2-7, with D perhaps being TRBD1 or TRBD2 (5 bases each). Trimming removed 7 bases at V and 5 bases at J, with 18 bases between. CDR1 is SEHNR, CDR2 FQNEAQ, per germline (reference sequence). The CDR3 length is 14 residues. The DNA for the CDR3 is TGTGCCAGCACCAGGGACCTTGCTTGGGACGAGCAGTACGTC. Translating it yields CASTRDLAWDEQYV.

The chain is built from TRBV6-5 and TRBJ1-1; D is unclear. V was pared by 2 bases and J by 4 bases, with 14 bases between. This CDR3 region has 15 residues. Germline CDR1 reads MNHEY; CDR2 reads SVGAGI. CDR3 region: CASSYDRWVATEAFF. DNA of the CDR3: TGTGCCAGCAGTTACGACCGATGGGTGGCCACTGAAGCTTTCTTT.

This clonotype was detected a few times. The chain has TRBV7-9 and TRBJ2-7, with D possibly being TRBD2 (5 bases). The CDR3 runs to 15 residues. The V gene's germline CDR1 is SEHNR and CDR2 FQNEAQ (reference sequence). Trimming left V 5 bases short and J 1 base short, with 15 bases between. The CDR3 protein is CASSPTRTASYEQYF. The CDR3 nucleotides are TGTGCCAGCAGCCCCACTAGGACCGCTTCCTACGAGCAGTACTTC.

V gene TRBV20-1 combines with J gene TRBJ2-5; 7 bases map to TRBD1. The germline V gene has CDR1 DFQATT and CDR2 SNEGSKA (reference sequence). The CDR3 length is 12 residues. J gave up 4 bases and V 4 bases, and 3 bases lay outside the gene matches. The CDR3 DNA is TGCAGTGCTAACCGACAGGGAGAGACCCAGTACTTC. This translates into CSANRQGETQYF.

This clonotype came up a few times. This sequence joins TRBV7-9 and TRBJ2-1; D may be TRBD1 (5 bases). The germline V gene has CDR1 SEHNR and CDR2 FQNEAQ (reference sequence). The V gene lost 2 bases and the J gene lost 1 base, with 9 bases spanning the gap. This CDR3 comprises 15 residues. The CDR3 region has the DNA TGTGCCAGCAGCTTATTCAAGGGGTCCTACAATGAGCAGTTCTTC. It translates to CASSLFKGSYNEQFF. Together with reference TRBV7-9 and TRBJ2-1, the CDR3 gives the full variable domain: DTGVSQNPRHKITKRGQNVTFRCDPISEHNRLYWYRQTLGQGPEFLTYFQNEAQLEKSRLLSDRFSAERPKGSFSTLEIQRTEQGDSAMYLCASSLFKGSYNEQFFGPGTRLTVL.

This clonotype appeared a few times. The rearrangement joins TRBV6-4 to TRBJ1-2; D possibly corresponds to TRBD1 (6 bases). The CDR3 is made up of 15 amino acids. Germline loops: CDR1 MRHNA, CDR2 SNTAGT. V lost 3 bases to trimming and J lost 4 bases, with 15 bases between them. The CDR3 is CASSEQQGRGYGYTF. CDR3 nucleotides: TGTGCCAGCAGTGAACAACAGGGAAGAGGCTATGGCTACACCTTC.

This clonotype has just a few counts. The chain couples TRBV12-3 or TRBV12-4 to TRBJ1-4; no reliable D call. The CDR3 is 14 amino acids. The ends were cut back, 2 bases at V and 5 bases at J, with 9 bases in the middle. The CDR3 loop reads CASSLKGINEKLFF. CDR3 in DNA: TGTGCCAGCAGTTTAAAAGGGATAAATGAAAAACTGTTTTTT.

The rearrangement uses TRBV10-3 and TRBJ2-3; TRBD2 matches 9 bases. V was clipped by 6 bases and J by 10 bases; unmatched bases: 17. Germline CDR1 ENHRY, CDR2 SYGVKD. The CDR3 has 16 residues. The CDR3 DNA is TGTGCCATCAGCGACAGCGCTCCGGGACTAGCCCAGGCGCAGTATTTT. As protein: CAISDSAPGLAQAQYF.

This clonotype was detected a few times. This chain uses TRBV12-3 or TRBV12-4 with TRBJ2-3; no definite D call. The V gene lost 2 bases and the J gene lost 4 bases, with 10 bases spanning the gap. The CDR3 contains 14 residues. CDR3 DNA: TGTGCCAGCAGTTTATGGGTTTTCCCAGATACGCAGTATTTT. This encodes CASSLWVFPDTQYF.